The present entry profiles one T cell receptor (beta chain) with its context. Germline values: CDR1 SGHAT, CDR2 FQNNGV. The CDR3 extends over 14 amino acids. V gave up 7 bases and J gave up 2 bases, with 15 bases separating them. This sample stems from a study of cytomegalovirus exposure and HLA in healthy donors. PCR amplification relied on 60 Vbeta primers (plus 13 Jbeta primers). Only in-frame clones appear in the TCRdb table, and some are missing; sequencing was by immunoSEQ multiplex PCR. Here the sample spans more than 200,000 clones, approximately 79% being singletons. This sequence was found in a man aged 18 to 30 in good health and CMV-seronegative. The chain joins TRBV11-2 to TRBJ2-7; D is undetermined. Source material: PBMCs. CDR3 in amino acids: CASTPTELTYEQYF. The CDR3 DNA sequence: TGTGCCAGCACCCCGACGGAGTTGACCTACGAGCAGTACTTC.